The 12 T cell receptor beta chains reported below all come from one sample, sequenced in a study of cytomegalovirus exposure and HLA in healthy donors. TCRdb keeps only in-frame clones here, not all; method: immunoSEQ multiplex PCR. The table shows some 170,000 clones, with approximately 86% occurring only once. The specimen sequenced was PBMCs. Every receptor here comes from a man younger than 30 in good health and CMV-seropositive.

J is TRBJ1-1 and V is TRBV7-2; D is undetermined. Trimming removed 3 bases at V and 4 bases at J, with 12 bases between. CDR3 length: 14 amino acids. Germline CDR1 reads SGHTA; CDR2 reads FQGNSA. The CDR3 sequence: CASSFGGSSTEAFF. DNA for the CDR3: TGTGCCAGCAGCTTCGGAGGGTCATCCACTGAAGCTTTCTTT.

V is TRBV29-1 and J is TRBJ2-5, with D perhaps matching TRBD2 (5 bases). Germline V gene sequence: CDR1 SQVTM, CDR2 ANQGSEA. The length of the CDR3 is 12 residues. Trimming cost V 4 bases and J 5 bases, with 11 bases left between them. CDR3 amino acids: CSVGPSGETQYF. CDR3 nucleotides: TGCAGCGTTGGGCCATCGGGGGAGACCCAGTACTTC.

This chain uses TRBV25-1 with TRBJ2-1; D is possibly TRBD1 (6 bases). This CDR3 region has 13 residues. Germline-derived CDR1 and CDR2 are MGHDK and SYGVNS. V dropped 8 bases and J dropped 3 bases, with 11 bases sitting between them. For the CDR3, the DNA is TGTGCCAGCTCCAGACAGGACTACAATGAGCAGTTCTTC. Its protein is CASSRQDYNEQFF.

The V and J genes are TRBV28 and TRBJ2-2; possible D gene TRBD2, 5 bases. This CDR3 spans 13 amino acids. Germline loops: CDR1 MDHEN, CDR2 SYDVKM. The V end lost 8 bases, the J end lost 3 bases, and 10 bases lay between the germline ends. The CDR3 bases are TGTGCCAGCCGAGGGTTTGACACCGGGGAGCTGTTTTTT. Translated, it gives CASRGFDTGELFF.

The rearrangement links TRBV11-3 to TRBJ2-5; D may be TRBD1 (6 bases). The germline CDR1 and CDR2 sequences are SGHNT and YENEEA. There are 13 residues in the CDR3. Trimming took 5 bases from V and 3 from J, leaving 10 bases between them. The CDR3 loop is CASSRGQKETQYF. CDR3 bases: TGTGCCAGCAGCAGGGGACAAAAAGAGACCCAGTACTTC.

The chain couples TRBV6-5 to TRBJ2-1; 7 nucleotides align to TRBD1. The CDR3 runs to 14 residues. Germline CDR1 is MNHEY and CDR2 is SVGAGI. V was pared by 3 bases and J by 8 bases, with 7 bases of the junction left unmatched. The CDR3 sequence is CASSYRGLAHEQFF. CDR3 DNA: TGTGCCAGCAGTTATAGGGGGCTAGCCCATGAGCAGTTCTTC.

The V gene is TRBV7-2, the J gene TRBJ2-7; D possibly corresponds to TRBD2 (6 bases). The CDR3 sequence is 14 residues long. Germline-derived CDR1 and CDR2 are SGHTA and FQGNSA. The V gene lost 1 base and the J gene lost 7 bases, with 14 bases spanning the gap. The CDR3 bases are TGTGCCAGCAGCTTAGGGGGCGGGACTGGGGAGCAGTACTTC. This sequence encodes CASSLGGGTGEQYF.

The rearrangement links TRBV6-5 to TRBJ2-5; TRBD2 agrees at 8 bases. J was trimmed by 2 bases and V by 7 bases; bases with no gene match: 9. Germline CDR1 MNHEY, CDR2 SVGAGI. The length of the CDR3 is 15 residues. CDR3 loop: CASTVAGGPQETQYF. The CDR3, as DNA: TGTGCCAGCACGGTGGCGGGGGGACCACAAGAGACCCAGTACTTC.

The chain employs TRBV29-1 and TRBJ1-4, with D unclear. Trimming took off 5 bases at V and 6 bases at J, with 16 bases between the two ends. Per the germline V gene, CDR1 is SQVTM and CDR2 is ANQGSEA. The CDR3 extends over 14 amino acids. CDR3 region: CSVFMTAADEKLFF. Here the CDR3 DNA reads TGCAGCGTTTTCATGACGGCCGCGGATGAAAAACTGTTTTTT.

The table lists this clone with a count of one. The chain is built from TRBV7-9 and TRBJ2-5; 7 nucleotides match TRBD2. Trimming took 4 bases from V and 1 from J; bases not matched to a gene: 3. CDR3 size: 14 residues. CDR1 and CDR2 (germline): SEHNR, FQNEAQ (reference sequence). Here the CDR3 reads CASSYGTTQETQYF. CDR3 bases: TGTGCCAGCAGCTACGGGACTACCCAAGAGACCCAGTACTTC.

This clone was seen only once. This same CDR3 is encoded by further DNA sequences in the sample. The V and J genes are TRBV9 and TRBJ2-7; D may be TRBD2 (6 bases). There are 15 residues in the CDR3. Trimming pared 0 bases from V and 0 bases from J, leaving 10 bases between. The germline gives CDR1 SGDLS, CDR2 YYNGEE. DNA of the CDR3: TGTGCCAGCAGCGTAGGGAGGGAAAGCTCCTACGAGCAGTACTTC. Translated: CASSVGRESSYEQYF. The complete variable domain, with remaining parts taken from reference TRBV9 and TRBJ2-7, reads DSGVTQTPKHLITATGQRVTLRCSPRSGDLSVYWYQQSLDQGLQFLIQYYNGEERAKGNILERFSAQQFPDLHSELNLSSLELGDSALYFCASSVGRESSYEQYFGPGTRLTVT.

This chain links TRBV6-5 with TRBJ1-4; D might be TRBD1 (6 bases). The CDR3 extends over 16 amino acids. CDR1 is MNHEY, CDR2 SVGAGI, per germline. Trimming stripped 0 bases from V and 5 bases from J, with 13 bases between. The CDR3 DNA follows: TGTGCCAGCAGTTACTCAAGGGGAAGGGGGAATGAAAAACTGTTTTTT. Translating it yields CASSYSRGRGNEKLFF.